The 8 T cell receptor beta chains below were found in one sample sequenced in a study of blood T cell repertoires in COVID-19. Clones were read by immunoSEQ multiplex PCR, and TCRdb kept only the in-frame ones, dropping some. The table includes 110,000 or so clones, 85% detected once. Sequencing was done on a sample of peripheral blood. The receptor set was obtained from a man in his forties or fifties with acute or convalescent COVID-19.

This chain connects TRBV19 to TRBJ2-5; 11 nucleotides line up with TRBD2. CDR1 is LNHDA, CDR2 SQIVND, per germline (reference sequence). The CDR3 runs 16 residues. J lost 4 bases, V lost 9 bases, and 13 bases had no gene match. The CDR3 DNA reads as TGTGCCAGCAAGCCATTAGCGGGAGGGGGGGGAGAGACCCAGTACTTC. Translation: CASKPLAGGGGETQYF.

The chain links TRBV11-2 to TRBJ1-4; maybe TRBD1 (6 bases). CDR3 length equals 16 residues. The germline V and J ends were trimmed by 7 bases and 4 bases, with 19 bases remaining between them. In germline, CDR1 is SGHAT, CDR2 FQNNGV. CDR3 DNA sequence: TGTGCCAGCACCATCACGGGGCAGGGGAATAATGAAAAACTGTTTTTT. Residues: CASTITGQGNNEKLFF.

The chain carries TRBV5-4 and TRBJ1-4; TRBD1 matches 7 bases. This CDR3 region has 17 residues. CDR1 is SGHNT, CDR2 YYREEE, per germline (reference sequence). The trim removed 2 bases at V and 10 bases at J, leaving 17 bases unmatched. As DNA, the CDR3 is TGTGCCAGCAGCTTAACGGGGACAGCCTCAATGAGAGGAAAACTGTTTTTT. It specifies CASSLTGTASMRGKLFF.

This sequence joins TRBV18 and TRBJ1-1; D gene uncertain. V lost 2 bases, J lost 4 bases, and 14 bases lay in between. Per the germline V gene, CDR1 is KGHSH and CDR2 is LQKENI. The CDR3 extends over 15 amino acids. The CDR3 sequence is CASSPTDTRGTEAFF. The CDR3 coding sequence is TGTGCCAGCTCACCAACCGACACCCGGGGCACTGAAGCTTTCTTT.

The gene calls are TRBV9 and TRBJ1-3, with 10 bases identical to TRBD1. The V and J ends lost 3 bases and 0 bases, in that order; junction bases with no gene match: 6. This CDR3 region has 17 residues. From germline, CDR1 is SGDLS and CDR2 YYNGEE. CDR3 protein: CASSGGTGVRSGNTIYF. CDR3 bases: TGTGCCAGCAGCGGGGGGACAGGGGTTCGCTCTGGAAACACCATATATTTT. The entire variable domain, with the rest obtained from reference TRBV9 and TRBJ1-3, is as follows: DSGVTQTPKHLITATGQRVTLRCSPRSGDLSVYWYQQSLDQGLQFLIQYYNGEERAKGNILERFSAQQFPDLHSELNLSSLELGDSALYFCASSGGTGVRSGNTIYFGEGSWLTVV.

V and J are TRBV7-9 and TRBJ1-1; D may be TRBD1 (6 bases). Trimming took off 4 bases at V and 8 bases at J, with 17 bases between the two ends. CDR1 and CDR2 (germline): SEHNR, FQNEAQ (reference sequence). This CDR3 has 14 amino acids. CDR3 in amino acids: CASSSDPDSLEAFF. For the CDR3, the DNA is TGTGCCAGCAGCTCGGACCCGGACAGCCTAGAAGCTTTCTTT.

This sequence joins TRBV24-1 and TRBJ2-2; 10 bases align to TRBD2. The CDR3 covers 17 residues. Germline V CDR1 and CDR2: KGHDR, SFDVKD. The ends lost 0 bases at V and 6 bases at J; junction bases unmatched: 6. The CDR3 spells CATSDLIPSGSAGELFF. As DNA, the CDR3 is TGTGCCACCAGTGATTTGATTCCTAGCGGGAGTGCCGGGGAGCTGTTTTTT.

The rearrangement joins TRBV11-2 to TRBJ2-3; TRBD1 matches at 9 bases. CDR1 SGHAT and CDR2 FQNNGV come from the germline V gene. V shed 4 bases, J shed 5 bases, and the junction held 4 bases outside the gene matches. The CDR3 loop spans 14 amino acids. Written as DNA, the CDR3 is TGTGCCAGCAGCTCCTGGGACAGGGAAGATACGCAGTATTTT. As protein: CASSSWDREDTQYF.